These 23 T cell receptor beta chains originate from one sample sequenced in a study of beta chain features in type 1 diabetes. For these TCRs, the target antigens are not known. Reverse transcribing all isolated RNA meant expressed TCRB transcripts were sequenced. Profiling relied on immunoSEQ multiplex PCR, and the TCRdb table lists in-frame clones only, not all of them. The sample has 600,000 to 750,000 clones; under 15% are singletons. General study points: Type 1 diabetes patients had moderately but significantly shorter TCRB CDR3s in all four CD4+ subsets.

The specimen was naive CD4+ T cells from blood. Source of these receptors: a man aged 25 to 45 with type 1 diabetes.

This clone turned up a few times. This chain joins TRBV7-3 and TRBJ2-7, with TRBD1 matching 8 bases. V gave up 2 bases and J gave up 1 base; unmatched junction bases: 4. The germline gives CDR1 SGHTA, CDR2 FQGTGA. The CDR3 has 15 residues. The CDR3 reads CASSLRTGQSYEQYF. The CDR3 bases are TGTGCCAGCAGCTTACGGACAGGGCAATCCTACGAGCAGTACTTC.

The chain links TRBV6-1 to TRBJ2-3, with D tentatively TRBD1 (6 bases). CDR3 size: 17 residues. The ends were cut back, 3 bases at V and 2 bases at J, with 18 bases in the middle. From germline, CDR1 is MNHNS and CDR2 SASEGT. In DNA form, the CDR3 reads TGTGCCAGCAGTGAGTCTGTAGGACAGAAGTCCACAGATACGCAGTATTTT. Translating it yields CASSESVGQKSTDTQYF.

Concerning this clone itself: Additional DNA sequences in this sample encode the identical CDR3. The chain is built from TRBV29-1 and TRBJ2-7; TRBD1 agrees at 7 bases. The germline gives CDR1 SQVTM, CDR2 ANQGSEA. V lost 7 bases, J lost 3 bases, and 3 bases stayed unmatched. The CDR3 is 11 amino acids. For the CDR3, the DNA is TGCAGCGCCGGACAGGTCTACGAGCAGTACTTC. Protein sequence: CSAGQVYEQYF.

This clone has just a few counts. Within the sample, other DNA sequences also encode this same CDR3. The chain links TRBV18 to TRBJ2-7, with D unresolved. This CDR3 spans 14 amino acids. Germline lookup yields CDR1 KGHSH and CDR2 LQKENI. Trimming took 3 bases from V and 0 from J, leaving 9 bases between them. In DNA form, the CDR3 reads TGTGCCAGCTCACCTGGGCCGAGCTCCTACGAGCAGTACTTC. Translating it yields CASSPGPSSYEQYF.

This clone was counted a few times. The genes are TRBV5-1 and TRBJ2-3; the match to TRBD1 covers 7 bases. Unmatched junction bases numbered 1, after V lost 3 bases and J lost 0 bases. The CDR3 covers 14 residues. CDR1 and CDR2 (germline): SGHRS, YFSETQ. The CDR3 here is CASSSTGSTDTQYF. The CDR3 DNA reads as TGCGCCAGCAGCTCGACAGGGAGCACAGATACGCAGTATTTT. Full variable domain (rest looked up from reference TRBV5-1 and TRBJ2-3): KAGVTQTPRYLIKTRGQQVTLSCSPISGHRSVSWYQQTPGQGLQFLFEYFSETQRNKGNFPGRFSGRQFSNSRSEMNVSTLELGDSALYLCASSSTGSTDTQYFGPGTRLTVL.

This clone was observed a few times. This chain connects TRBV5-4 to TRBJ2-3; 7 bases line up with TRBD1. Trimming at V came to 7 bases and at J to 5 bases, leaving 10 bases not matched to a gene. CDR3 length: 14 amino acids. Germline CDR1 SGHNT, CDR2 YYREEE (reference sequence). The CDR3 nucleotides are TGTGCCAGCTTCCCAGGGGGTAGACGAGATACGCAGTATTTT. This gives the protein CASFPGGRRDTQYF.

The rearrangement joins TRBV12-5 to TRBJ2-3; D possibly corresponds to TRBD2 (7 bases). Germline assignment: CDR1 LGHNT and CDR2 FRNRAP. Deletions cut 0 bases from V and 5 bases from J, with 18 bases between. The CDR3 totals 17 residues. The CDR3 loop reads CASGLVSLAEGEDTQYF. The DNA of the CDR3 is TGTGCTAGTGGTTTGGTCAGCCTAGCGGAGGGGGAAGATACGCAGTATTTT.

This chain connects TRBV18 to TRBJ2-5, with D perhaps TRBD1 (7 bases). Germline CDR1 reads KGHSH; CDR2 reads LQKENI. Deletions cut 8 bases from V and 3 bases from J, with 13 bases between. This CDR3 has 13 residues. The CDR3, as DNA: TGTGCCAGCACGCAGGGGGGAGAAGAGACCCAGTACTTC. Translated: CASTQGGEETQYF.

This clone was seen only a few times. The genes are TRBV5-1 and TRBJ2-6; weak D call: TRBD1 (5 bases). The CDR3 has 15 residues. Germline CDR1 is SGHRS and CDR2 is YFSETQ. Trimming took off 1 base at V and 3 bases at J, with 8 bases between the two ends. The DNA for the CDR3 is TGCGCCAGCAGCTTGCTAGGGGATGGGGCCAACGTCCTGACTTTC. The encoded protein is CASSLLGDGANVLTF.

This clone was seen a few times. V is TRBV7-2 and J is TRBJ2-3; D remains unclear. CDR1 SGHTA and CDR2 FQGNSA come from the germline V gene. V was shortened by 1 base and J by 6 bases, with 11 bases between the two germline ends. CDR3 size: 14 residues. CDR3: CASSLGAHTDTQYF. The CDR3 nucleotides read TGTGCCAGCAGCTTAGGGGCCCACACCGATACGCAGTATTTT.

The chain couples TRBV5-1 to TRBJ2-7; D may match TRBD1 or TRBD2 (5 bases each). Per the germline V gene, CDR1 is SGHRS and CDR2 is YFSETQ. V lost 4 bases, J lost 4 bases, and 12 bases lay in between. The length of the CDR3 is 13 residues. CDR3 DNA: TGCGCCAGCAGCGCCCGGGGCTTTTACGAGCAGTACTTC. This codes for CASSARGFYEQYF.

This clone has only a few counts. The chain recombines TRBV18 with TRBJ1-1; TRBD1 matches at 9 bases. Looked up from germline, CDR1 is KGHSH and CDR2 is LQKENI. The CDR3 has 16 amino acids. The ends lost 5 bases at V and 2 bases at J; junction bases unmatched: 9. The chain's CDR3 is CASSANPGQGNTEAFF. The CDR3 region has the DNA TGTGCCAGCTCAGCAAATCCGGGACAGGGAAACACTGAAGCTTTCTTT.

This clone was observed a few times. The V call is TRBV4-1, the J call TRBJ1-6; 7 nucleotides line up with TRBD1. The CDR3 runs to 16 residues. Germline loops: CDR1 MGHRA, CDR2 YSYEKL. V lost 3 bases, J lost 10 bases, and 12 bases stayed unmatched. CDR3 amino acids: CASSQESRGLGSPLHF. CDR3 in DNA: TGCGCCAGCAGCCAGGAGAGTAGGGGGCTCGGATCACCCCTCCACTTT.

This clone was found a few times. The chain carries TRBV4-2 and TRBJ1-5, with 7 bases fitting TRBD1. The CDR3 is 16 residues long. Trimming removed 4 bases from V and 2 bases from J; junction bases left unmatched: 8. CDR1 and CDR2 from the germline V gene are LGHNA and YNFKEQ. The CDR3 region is CASSPERDRGNQPQHF. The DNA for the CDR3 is TGTGCCAGCAGCCCCGAAAGGGACAGAGGCAATCAGCCCCAGCATTTT.

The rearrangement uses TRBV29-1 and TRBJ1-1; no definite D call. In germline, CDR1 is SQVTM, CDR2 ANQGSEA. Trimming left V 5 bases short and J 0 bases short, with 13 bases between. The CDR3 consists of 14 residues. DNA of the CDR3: TGCAGCGTTAGTAGGGTAATCATGAACACTGAAGCTTTCTTT. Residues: CSVSRVIMNTEAFF.

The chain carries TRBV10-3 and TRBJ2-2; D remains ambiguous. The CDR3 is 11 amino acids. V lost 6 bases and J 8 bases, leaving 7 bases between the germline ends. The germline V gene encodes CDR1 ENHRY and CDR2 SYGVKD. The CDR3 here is CAIRSRGELFF. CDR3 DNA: TGTGCCATCAGGAGTCGAGGGGAGCTGTTTTTT.

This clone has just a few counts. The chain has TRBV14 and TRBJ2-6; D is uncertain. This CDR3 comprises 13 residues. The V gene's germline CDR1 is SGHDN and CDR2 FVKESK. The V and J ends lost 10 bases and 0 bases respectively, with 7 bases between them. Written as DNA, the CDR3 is TGTGCCACCTTACTCTCTGGGGCCAACGTCCTGACTTTC. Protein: CATLLSGANVLTF.

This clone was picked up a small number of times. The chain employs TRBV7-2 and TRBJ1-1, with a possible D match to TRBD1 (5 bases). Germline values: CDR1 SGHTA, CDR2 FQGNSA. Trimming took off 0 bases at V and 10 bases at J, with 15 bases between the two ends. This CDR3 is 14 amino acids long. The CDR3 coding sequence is TGTGCCAGCAGCTTAGCGGGAACGGGGCGAGGAGCTTTCTTT. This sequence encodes CASSLAGTGRGAFF.

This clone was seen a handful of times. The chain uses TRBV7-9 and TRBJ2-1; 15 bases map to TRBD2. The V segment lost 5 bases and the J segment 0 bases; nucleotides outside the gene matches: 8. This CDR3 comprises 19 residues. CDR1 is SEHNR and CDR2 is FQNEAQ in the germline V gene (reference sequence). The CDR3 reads CASSRPGLAGGRSYNEQFF. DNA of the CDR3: TGTGCCAGCAGCCGCCCGGGACTAGCGGGGGGCCGCTCCTACAATGAGCAGTTCTTC.

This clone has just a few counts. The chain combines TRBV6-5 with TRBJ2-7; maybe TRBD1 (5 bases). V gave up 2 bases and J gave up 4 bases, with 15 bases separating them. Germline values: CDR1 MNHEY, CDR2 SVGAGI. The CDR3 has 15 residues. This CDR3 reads CASSYAQVKGYEQYF. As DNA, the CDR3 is TGTGCCAGCAGTTACGCACAGGTTAAAGGATACGAGCAGTACTTC.

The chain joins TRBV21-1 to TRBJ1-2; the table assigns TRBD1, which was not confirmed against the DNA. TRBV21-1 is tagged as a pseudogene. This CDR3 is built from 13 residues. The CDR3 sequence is CASSLSWTDTYTF. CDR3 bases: TGTGCCAGCAGCCTATCCTGGACAGATACATACACCTTC.

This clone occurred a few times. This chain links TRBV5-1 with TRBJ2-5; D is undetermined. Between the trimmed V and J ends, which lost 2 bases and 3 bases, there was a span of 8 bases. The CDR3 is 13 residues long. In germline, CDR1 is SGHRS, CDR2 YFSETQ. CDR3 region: CASSFGQEETQYF. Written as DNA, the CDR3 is TGCGCCAGCAGCTTCGGTCAGGAAGAGACCCAGTACTTC.

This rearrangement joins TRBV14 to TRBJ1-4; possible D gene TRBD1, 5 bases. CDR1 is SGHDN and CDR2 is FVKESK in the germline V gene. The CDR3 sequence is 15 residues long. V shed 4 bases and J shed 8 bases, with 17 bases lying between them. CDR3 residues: CASSPLGGGREKLFF. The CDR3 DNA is TGTGCCAGCAGCCCCCTCGGGGGAGGTCGCGAAAAACTGTTTTTT.